There are a few counts of the clone carrying this T cell receptor beta chain. As yet, its antigen is unknown. The data stem from a study of T cells after yellow fever vaccination. Study at large: SMART-Seq v4 Ultra Low Input prepared the low-cell-number fractions. Study-wide findings and caveats: Abundant bulk-derived clonotypes could contaminate FACS-sorted repertoires.

The study made its TCR cDNA through 5'RACE template switching. That step introduced a universal primer site along with UMIs. From the 5' RACE reads, TCRdb called clonotypes with MiXCR, one entry per CDR3 protein. The repertoire holds 250,000 to 350,000 distinct CDR3 sequences, with 7.5% to 9.5% as singletons. CDR1 and CDR2 (germline): SGHDN, FVKESK. V dropped 1 base and J dropped 4 bases, with 13 bases sitting between them. The CDR3 has 15 residues. The chain is built from TRBV14 and TRBJ1-2; D is ambiguous. Specimen: CD4+ T cells sorted from PBMCs, collected 5 days after the yellow fever booster vaccination. This clonotype was sampled from a man aged 18-30 years who received the YFV17D yellow fever vaccine. CDR3 loop: CASSQVRGGPYGYTF. The CDR3 DNA is TGTGCCAGCAGCCAAGTCCGGGGAGGCCCCTATGGCTACACCTTC.